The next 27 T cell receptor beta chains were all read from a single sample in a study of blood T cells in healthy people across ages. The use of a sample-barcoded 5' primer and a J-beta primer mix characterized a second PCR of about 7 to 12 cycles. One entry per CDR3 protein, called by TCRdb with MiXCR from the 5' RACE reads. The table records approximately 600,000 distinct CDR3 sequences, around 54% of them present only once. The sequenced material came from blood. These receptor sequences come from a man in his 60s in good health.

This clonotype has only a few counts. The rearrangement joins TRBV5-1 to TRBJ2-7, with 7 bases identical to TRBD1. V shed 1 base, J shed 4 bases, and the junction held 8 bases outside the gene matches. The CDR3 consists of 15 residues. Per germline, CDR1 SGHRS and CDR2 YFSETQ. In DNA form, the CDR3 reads TGCGCCAGCAGCTTGTCGGAAGGGGGCCTGTACGAGCAGTACTTC. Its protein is CASSLSEGGLYEQYF.

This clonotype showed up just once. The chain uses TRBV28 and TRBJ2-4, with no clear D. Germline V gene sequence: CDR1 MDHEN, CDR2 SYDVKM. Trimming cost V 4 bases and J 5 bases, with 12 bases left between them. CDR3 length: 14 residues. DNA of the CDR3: TGTGCCAGCAGTTCGGCAGGATACGAAAACATTCAGTACTTC. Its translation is CASSSAGYENIQYF.

CDR3 DNA sequence: TGCAGTGCTAGTGGACTAGCTCAAGAGACCCAGTACTTC. As protein: CSASGLAQETQYF. This chain connects TRBV20-1 to TRBJ2-5, with 8 bases matching TRBD2. Unmatched junction bases numbered 2, after V lost 3 bases and J lost 2 bases. CDR1 is DFQATT and CDR2 is SNEGSKA in the germline V gene (reference sequence). The CDR3 is 13 amino acids.

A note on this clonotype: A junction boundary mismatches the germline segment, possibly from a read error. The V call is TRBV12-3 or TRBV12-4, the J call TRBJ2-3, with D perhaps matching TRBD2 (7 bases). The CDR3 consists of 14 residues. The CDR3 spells CASSLGGGTDAQYF. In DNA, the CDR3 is TGTGCCAGCAGTTTGGGGGGGGGCACAGATGCGCAGTATTTT.

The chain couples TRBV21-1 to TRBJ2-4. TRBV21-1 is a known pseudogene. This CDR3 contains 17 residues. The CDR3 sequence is CTSSKVVGGIAKNIQYF. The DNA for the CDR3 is TGTACCAGCAGCAAAGTGGTCGGAGGGATAGCCAAAAACATTCAGTACTTC.

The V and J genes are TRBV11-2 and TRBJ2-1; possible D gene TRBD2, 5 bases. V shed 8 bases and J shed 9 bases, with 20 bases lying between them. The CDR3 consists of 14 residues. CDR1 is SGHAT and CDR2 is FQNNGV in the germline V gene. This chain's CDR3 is CASGPRELVFEQFF. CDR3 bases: TGTGCCAGCGGCCCTAGGGAGTTGGTATTTGAGCAGTTCTTC. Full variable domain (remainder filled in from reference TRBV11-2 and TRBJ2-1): EAGVAQSPRYKIIEKRQSVAFWCNPISGHATLYWYQQILGQGPKLLIQFQNNGVVDDSQLPKDRFSAERLKGVDSTLKIQPAKLEDSAVYLCASGPRELVFEQFFGPGTRLTVL.

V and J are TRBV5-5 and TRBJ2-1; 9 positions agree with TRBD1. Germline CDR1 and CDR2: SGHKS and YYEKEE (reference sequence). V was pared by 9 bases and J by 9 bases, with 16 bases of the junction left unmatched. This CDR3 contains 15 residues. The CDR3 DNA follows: TGTGCCACCGCAGGGGCACAGGGGGCCATGGGTGAGCAGTTCTTC. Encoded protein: CATAGAQGAMGEQFF.

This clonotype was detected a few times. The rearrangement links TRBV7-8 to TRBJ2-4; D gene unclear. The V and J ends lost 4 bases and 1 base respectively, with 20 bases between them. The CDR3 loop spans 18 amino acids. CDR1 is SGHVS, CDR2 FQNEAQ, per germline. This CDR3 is CASSYLVQTQLAKNIQYF. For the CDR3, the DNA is TGTGCCAGCAGCTATCTGGTACAGACACAACTTGCCAAAAACATTCAGTACTTC.

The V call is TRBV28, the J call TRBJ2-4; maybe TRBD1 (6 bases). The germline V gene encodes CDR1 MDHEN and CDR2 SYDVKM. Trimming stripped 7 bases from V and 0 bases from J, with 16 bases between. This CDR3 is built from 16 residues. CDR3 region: CASMPRDTLAKNIQYF. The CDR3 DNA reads TGTGCCAGCATGCCCCGGGACACCTTAGCCAAAAACATTCAGTACTTC. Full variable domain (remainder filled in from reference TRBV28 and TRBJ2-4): DVKVTQSSRYLVKRTGEKVFLECVQDMDHENMFWYRQDPGLGLRLIYFSYDVKMKEKGDIPEGYSVSREKKERFSLILESASTNQTSMYLCASMPRDTLAKNIQYFGAGTRLSVL.

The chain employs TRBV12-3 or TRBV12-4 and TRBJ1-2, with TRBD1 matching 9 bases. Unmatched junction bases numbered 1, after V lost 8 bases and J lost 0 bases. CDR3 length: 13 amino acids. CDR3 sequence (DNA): TGTGCCAGCGGGACAGGGACTAACTATGGCTACACCTTC. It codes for CASGTGTNYGYTF.

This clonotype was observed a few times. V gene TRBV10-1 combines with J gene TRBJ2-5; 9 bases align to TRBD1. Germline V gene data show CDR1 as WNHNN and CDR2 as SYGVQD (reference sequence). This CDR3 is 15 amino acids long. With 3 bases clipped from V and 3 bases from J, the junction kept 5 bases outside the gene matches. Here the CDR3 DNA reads TGCGCCAGCAGTGAAAGTGGGACAGGGAAAGAGACCCAGTACTTC. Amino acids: CASSESGTGKETQYF.

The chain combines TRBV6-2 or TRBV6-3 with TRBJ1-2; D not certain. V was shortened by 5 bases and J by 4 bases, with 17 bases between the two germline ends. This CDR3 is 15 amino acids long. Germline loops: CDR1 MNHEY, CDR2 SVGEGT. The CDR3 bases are TGTGCCAGCAGTCGTCCCACCGGTACTTTCTATGGCTACACCTTC. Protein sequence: CASSRPTGTFYGYTF.

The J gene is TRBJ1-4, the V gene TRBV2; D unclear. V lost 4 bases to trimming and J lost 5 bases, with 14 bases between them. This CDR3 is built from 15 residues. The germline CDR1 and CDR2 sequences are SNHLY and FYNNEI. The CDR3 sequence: CASSAKETSNEKLFF. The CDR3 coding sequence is TGTGCCAGCAGTGCCAAGGAGACCTCGAATGAAAAACTGTTTTTT. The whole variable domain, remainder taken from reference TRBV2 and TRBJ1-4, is EPEVTQTPSHQVTQMGQEVILRCVPISNHLYFYWYRQILGQKVEFLVSFYNNEISEKSEIFDDQFSVERPDGSNFTLKIRSTKLEDSAMYFCASSAKETSNEKLFFGSGTQLSVL.

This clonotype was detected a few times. The CDR3 loop reads CASTLGPHDSYEQYF. The CDR3 nucleotides read TGTGCCAGCACCTTAGGGCCCCACGATTCCTACGAGCAGTACTTC. V is TRBV12-3 or TRBV12-4 and J is TRBJ2-7; D is unclear. This CDR3 spans 15 amino acids. The V and J ends lost 7 bases and 1 base respectively, with 17 bases between them.

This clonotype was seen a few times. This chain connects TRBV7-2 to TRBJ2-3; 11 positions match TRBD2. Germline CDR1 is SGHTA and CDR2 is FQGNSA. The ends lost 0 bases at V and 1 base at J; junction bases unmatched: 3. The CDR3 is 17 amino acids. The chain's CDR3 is CASSLAISGGGTDTQYF. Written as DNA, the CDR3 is TGTGCCAGCAGCTTAGCGATTAGCGGGGGGGGCACAGATACGCAGTATTTT.

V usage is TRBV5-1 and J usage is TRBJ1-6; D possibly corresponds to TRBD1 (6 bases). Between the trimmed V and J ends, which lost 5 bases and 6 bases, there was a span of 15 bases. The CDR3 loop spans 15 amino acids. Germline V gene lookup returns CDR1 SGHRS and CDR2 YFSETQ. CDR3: CASSEEGVGNSPLHF. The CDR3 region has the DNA TGCGCCAGCAGTGAAGAGGGGGTCGGTAATTCACCCCTCCACTTT.

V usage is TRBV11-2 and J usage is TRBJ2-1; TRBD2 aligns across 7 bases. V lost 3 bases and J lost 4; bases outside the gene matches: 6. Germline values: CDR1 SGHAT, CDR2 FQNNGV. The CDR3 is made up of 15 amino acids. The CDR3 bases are TGTGCCAGCAGCTTTGAACGGGGGGTTTACAATGAGCAGTTCTTC. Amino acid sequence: CASSFERGVYNEQFF.

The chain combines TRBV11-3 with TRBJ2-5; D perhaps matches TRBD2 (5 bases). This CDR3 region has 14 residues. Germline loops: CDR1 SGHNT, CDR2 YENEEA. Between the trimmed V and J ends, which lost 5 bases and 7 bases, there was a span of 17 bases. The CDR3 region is CASSLGTREGTQYF. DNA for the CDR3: TGTGCCAGCAGCCTAGGAACACGGGAAGGGACCCAGTACTTC. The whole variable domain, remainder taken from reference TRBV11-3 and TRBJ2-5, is EAGVVQSPRYKIIEKKQPVAFWCNPISGHNTLYWYLQNLGQGPELLIRYENEEAVDDSQLPKDRFSAERLKGVDSTLKIQPAELGDSAVYLCASSLGTREGTQYFGPGTRLLVL.

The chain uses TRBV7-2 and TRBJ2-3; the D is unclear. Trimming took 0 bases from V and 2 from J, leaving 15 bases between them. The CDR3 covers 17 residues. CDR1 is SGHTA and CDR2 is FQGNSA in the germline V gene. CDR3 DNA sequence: TGTGCCAGCAGCTTAGCGGGGTTAGGGCCCTCCACAGATACGCAGTATTTT. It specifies CASSLAGLGPSTDTQYF.

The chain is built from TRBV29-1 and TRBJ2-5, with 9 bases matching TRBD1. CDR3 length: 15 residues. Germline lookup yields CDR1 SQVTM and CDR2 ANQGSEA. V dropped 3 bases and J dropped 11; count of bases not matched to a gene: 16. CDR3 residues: CSVEKTGGSYNEQYF. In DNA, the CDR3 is TGCAGCGTTGAGAAGACAGGGGGTAGCTACAATGAGCAGTACTTC.

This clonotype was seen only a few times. The CDR3 DNA follows: TGCAGCGTGACAGGGGGCGACTATGGCTACACCTTC. This translates into CSVTGGDYGYTF. The chain couples TRBV29-1 to TRBJ1-2, with 10 bases that match TRBD1. The CDR3 has 12 residues. Germline V gene data show CDR1 as SQVTM and CDR2 as ANQGSEA. The V segment lost 6 bases and the J segment 3 bases; nucleotides outside the gene matches: 1.

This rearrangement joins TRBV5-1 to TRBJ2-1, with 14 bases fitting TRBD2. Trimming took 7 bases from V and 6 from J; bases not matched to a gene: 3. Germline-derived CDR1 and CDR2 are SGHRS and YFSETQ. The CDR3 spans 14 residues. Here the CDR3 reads CASGGLAGGNEQFF. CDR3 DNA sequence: TGCGCCAGCGGAGGACTAGCGGGGGGCAATGAGCAGTTCTTC.

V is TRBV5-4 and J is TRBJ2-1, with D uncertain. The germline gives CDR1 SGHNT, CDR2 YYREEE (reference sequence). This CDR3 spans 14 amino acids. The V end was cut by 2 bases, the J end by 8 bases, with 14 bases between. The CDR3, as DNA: TGTGCCAGCAGCTTCCGGGTGACAAGGGATGAGCAGTTCTTC. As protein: CASSFRVTRDEQFF.

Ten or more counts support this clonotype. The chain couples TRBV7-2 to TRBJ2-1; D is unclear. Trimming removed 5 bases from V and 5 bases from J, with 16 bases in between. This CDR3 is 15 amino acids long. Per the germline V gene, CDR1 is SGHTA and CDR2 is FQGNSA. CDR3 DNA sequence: TGTGCCAGCAGCCTCGGGTCCCCTTATAACAATGAGCAGTTCTTC. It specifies CASSLGSPYNNEQFF.

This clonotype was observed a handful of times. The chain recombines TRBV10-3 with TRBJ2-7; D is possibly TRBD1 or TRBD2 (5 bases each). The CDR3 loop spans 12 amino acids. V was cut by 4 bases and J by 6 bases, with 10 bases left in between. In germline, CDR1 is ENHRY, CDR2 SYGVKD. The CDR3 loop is CAISGGAPEQYF. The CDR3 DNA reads TGTGCCATCAGTGGAGGGGCACCCGAGCAGTACTTC.

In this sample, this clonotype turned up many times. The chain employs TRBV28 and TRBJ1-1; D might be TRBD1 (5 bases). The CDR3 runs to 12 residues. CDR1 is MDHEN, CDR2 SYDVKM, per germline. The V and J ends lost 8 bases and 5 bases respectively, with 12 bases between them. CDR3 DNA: TGTGCCAGCGGAGGGGTTTGGACTGAAGCTTTCTTT. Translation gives CASGGVWTEAFF. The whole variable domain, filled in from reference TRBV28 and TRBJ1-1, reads DVKVTQSSRYLVKRTGEKVFLECVQDMDHENMFWYRQDPGLGLRLIYFSYDVKMKEKGDIPEGYSVSREKKERFSLILESASTNQTSMYLCASGGVWTEAFFGQGTRLTVV.

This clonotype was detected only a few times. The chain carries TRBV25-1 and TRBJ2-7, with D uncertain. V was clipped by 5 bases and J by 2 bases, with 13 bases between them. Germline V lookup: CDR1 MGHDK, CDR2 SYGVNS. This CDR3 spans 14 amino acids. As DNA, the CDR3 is TGTGCCAGCAGTCAGGCTGGGATACCCTACGAGCAGTACTTC. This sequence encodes CASSQAGIPYEQYF.